Listed below are T cell receptor beta chains from one sample, sequenced in a study of blood T cell repertoires in COVID-19. Profiled with immunoSEQ multiplex PCR; TCRdb holds only in-frame clones, not every one. The sample consists of approximately 240,000 clones, roughly 88% of them appearing once. Sequencing used peripheral blood. These receptors all come from a woman in her thirties or forties who had recovered from COVID-19. Each CDR3 is given with its conserved first and last residue. A D gene is named only where the DNA matches it firmly. Rows may omit the clone size; those that give it use once, few, many or a size class.

size: .
V: TRBV30
J: TRBJ1-4
D: TRBD1
DNA: TGTGCCTGGAGTTCGACAGGGGCGGCTAATGAAAAACTGTTTTTT
CDR3: CAWSSTGAANEKLFF

size: .
V: TRBV4-2
J: TRBJ1-5
D: .
DNA: TGTGCCAGCAGCCGCACCGGGACAACGGGAGGCCAGCCCCAGCATTTT
CDR3: CASSRTGTTGGQPQHF

size: .
V: TRBV30
J: TRBJ2-3
D: TRBD2
DNA: TGTGCCTGGAGTGTTTCGGGGGGGGGTAATACGCAGTATTTT
CDR3: CAWSVSGGGNTQYF

size: .
V: TRBV4-3
J: TRBJ1-4
D: TRBD1
DNA: TGCGCCAGCAGCCAAGGGACAGGGGAGGGTGAAAAACTGTTTTTT
CDR3: CASSQGTGEGEKLFF

size: once
V: TRBV6-1
J: TRBJ1-5
D: .
DNA: TGTGCCAGCAGTGACGCGGTGACGAGCAATCAGCCCCAGCATTTT
CDR3: CASSDAVTSNQPQHF

size: .
V: TRBV9
J: TRBJ1-5
D: .
DNA: TGTGCCAGCAGCGTAGATCAGTTTAGCAATCAGCCCCAGCATTTT
CDR3: CASSVDQFSNQPQHF

size: .
V: TRBV19
J: TRBJ2-3
D: .
DNA: TGTGCCAGTAGTATAGTGGCTAGCACAGATACGCAGTATTTT
CDR3: CASSIVASTDTQYF

size: .
V: TRBV2
J: TRBJ2-1
D: TRBD2
DNA: TGTGCCAGCAGTCCCAGGAGGGATGTAACGGGAGGGAGCAATGAGCAGTTCTTC
CDR3: CASSPRRDVTGGSNEQFF

size: .
V: TRBV7-2
J: TRBJ1-3
D: .
DNA: TGTGCCAGCAGCTTAGGTCAGGGGGGAAACACCATATATTTT
CDR3: CASSLGQGGNTIYF

size: .
V: TRBV19
J: TRBJ2-1
D: .
DNA: TGTGCCAGTAGGAGCCCTCGTAGCTCCTACAATGAGCAGTTCTTC
CDR3: CASRSPRSSYNEQFF

size: .
V: TRBV6-5
J: TRBJ2-7
D: TRBD1
DNA: TGTGCCAGCATACCCGGGACAGCGCACTACGAGCAGTACTTC
CDR3: CASIPGTAHYEQYF

size: .
V: TRBV9
J: TRBJ2-1
D: TRBD2
DNA: TGTGCCAGCAGCGTAGAGGTTAGCGGGACCTACAATGAGCAGTTCTTC
CDR3: CASSVEVSGTYNEQFF

size: .
V: TRBV5-4
J: TRBJ1-2
D: .
DNA: TGTGCCAGCAGCGCCAGACAGGAGGGCTACACCTTC
CDR3: CASSARQEGYTF

size: .
V: TRBV3-1/TRBV3-2
J: TRBJ1-5
D: TRBD1
DNA: TGTGCCAGCAGCCAAGATCGGCAGGGGGCGATTCAGGCGAGGCCCCAGCATTTT
CDR3: CASSQDRQGAIQARPQHF

size: .
V: TRBV5-8
J: TRBJ1-2
D: .
DNA: TGTGCCAGCAACAAGTTCGGTTGGGGAACAGGGTATGGCTACACCTTC
CDR3: CASNKFGWGTGYGYTF

size: once
V: TRBV2
J: TRBJ1-5
D: TRBD1
DNA: TGTGCCAGCGCCGACAGGGGACACAATCAGCCCCAGCATTTT
CDR3: CASADRGHNQPQHF

size: .
V: TRBV6-6
J: TRBJ2-7
D: TRBD2
DNA: TGTGCCAGCACTGCGGGAGGGGCCTACGAGCAGTACTTC
CDR3: CASTAGGAYEQYF

size: .
V: TRBV18
J: TRBJ2-7
D: .
DNA: TGTGCCAGCTCACCATCGGGGAAGAACGAGCAGTACTTC
CDR3: CASSPSGKNEQYF

size: once
V: TRBV4-3
J: TRBJ2-2
D: TRBD2
DNA: TGCGCCCGCAGCCGGGGGGGGCAGTTCCCGAGCACCGGGGAGCTGTTTTTT
CDR3: CARSRGGQFPSTGELFF

size: .
V: TRBV13
J: TRBJ2-5
D: .
DNA: TGTGCCAGCAGTCTCGAAGAGACCCAGTACTTC
CDR3: CASSLEETQYF

size: .
V: TRBV9
J: TRBJ1-5
D: .
DNA: TGTGCCAGCAGCGTCCATGCGGGGGGCGATCAGCCCCAGCATTTT
CDR3: CASSVHAGGDQPQHF

size: .
V: TRBV11-2
J: TRBJ2-7
D: TRBD2
DNA: TGTGCCAGCAGCTTAGCTCTAGCGGGAGGGGCAAGCTCCTACGAGCAGTACTTC
CDR3: CASSLALAGGASSYEQYF

size: .
V: TRBV18
J: TRBJ1-5
D: TRBD1
DNA: TGTGCCAGCTCGACAGGGGGCGGTCAGCCCCAGCATTTT
CDR3: CASSTGGGQPQHF

size: .
V: TRBV7-2
J: TRBJ2-4
D: .
DNA: TGTGCCAGCAGCTTGGTGGGGAGCAGCAACATTCAGTACTTC
CDR3: CASSLVGSSNIQYF

size: .
V: TRBV5-4
J: TRBJ2-5
D: .
DNA: TGTGCCAGCAGCGAGGCTCAGGGTCTGCGGGAGACCCAGTACTTC
CDR3: CASSEAQGLRETQYF

size: .
V: TRBV3-1/TRBV3-2
J: TRBJ1-4
D: TRBD1
DNA: TGTGCCAGCAGCGGGACAGCAATTTTTAATGAAAAACTGTTTTTT
CDR3: CASSGTAIFNEKLFF

size: .
V: TRBV11-3
J: TRBJ1-4
D: TRBD1
DNA: TGTGCCAGCAGCGCGCGATCGGGACAGGGGTCTAATGAAAAACTGTTTTTT
CDR3: CASSARSGQGSNEKLFF

size: .
V: TRBV6-5
J: TRBJ2-1
D: .
DNA: TGTGCCAGCAGTTACGGACAAAGGTACAATGAGCAGTTCTTC
CDR3: CASSYGQRYNEQFF

size: .
V: TRBV5-1
J: TRBJ2-1
D: TRBD2
DNA: TGCGCCAGCAGCCCCTCAGCAGCGGGAGTTAGGAATGAGCAGTTCTTC
CDR3: CASSPSAAGVRNEQFF

size: .
V: TRBV10-3
J: TRBJ1-2
D: .
DNA: TGTGCCATCTCCATTGGGAGCTCTTCGAGAGGCTACACCTTC
CDR3: CAISIGSSSRGYTF

size: .
V: TRBV3-1/TRBV3-2
J: TRBJ1-4
D: TRBD1
DNA: TGTGCCAGCAGCCAAGATCTGGCAGGGGGGAGTGAAAAACTGTTTTTT
CDR3: CASSQDLAGGSEKLFF

size: .
V: TRBV5-1
J: TRBJ1-4
D: TRBD1
DNA: TGCGCCAGCAGCCCGGGACAGGGGACCGAAAAACTGTTTTTT
CDR3: CASSPGQGTEKLFF

size: .
V: TRBV6-2/TRBV6-3
J: TRBJ2-1
D: TRBD2
DNA: TGTGCCAGCAGTTACTGGCGGGAGGGCCAAGATGAGCAGTTCTTC
CDR3: CASSYWREGQDEQFF

size: once
V: TRBV24-1
J: TRBJ2-5
D: .
DNA: TGTGCCACCAGTACCGGGGCGGAGAGGGGGAAGACCCAGTACTTC
CDR3: CATSTGAERGKTQYF

size: .
V: TRBV7-2
J: TRBJ2-3
D: .
DNA: TGTGCCAGCAGCCAGACAGAAGATACGCAGTATTTT
CDR3: CASSQTEDTQYF

size: .
V: TRBV2
J: TRBJ2-4
D: .
DNA: TGTGCCAGCAGTGAAGCGCGGGGAATTCAGTACTTC
CDR3: CASSEARGIQYF

size: .
V: TRBV11-2
J: TRBJ2-1
D: TRBD2
DNA: TGTGCCAGCAGCCCCCTAGCGGGGAATTACAATGAGCAGTTCTTC
CDR3: CASSPLAGNYNEQFF

size: .
V: TRBV7-8
J: TRBJ2-7
D: TRBD2
DNA: TGTGCCAGCAGCTTAGGTAGCGGGAGAGGCGAGCAGTACTTC
CDR3: CASSLGSGRGEQYF

size: .
V: TRBV18
J: TRBJ2-6
D: .
DNA: TGTGCCAGCTCACCGATACAGGGATTATTCTCTGGGGCCAACGTCCTGACTTTC
CDR3: CASSPIQGLFSGANVLTF

size: .
V: TRBV5-4
J: TRBJ1-2
D: .
DNA: TGTGCCAGCAGCTTGTCGGGCGGAGGTGGGACCTTC
CDR3: CASSLSGGGGTF

size: .
V: TRBV6-2/TRBV6-3
J: TRBJ1-5
D: .
DNA: TGTGCCAGCAGTTACGGGGGGACCGCTCAGCCCCAGCATTTT
CDR3: CASSYGGTAQPQHF

size: .
V: TRBV6-2/TRBV6-3
J: TRBJ1-3
D: .
DNA: TGTGCCAGCAGTTACGGAGGGTTTGGAAACACCATATATTTT
CDR3: CASSYGGFGNTIYF

size: .
V: TRBV4-3
J: TRBJ1-4
D: .
DNA: TGCGCCAGCAGCCACTACAGGACCACTAATGAAAAACTGTTTTTT
CDR3: CASSHYRTTNEKLFF

size: .
V: TRBV7-2
J: TRBJ2-6
D: .
DNA: TGTGCCAGCAGCCCAGCTAACAGGGCCGGGGCCAACGTCCTGACTTTC
CDR3: CASSPANRAGANVLTF

size: .
V: TRBV9
J: TRBJ2-3
D: TRBD2
DNA: TGTGCCAGCAGCGTAGGCCGCACTAGCGGCACAGATACGCAGTATTTT
CDR3: CASSVGRTSGTDTQYF

size: .
V: TRBV10-3
J: TRBJ2-7
D: .
DNA: TGTGCCATCAGTGAGTATTCTAGTGGAATAACCGAGCAGTACTTC
CDR3: CAISEYSSGITEQYF

size: .
V: TRBV29-1
J: TRBJ2-5
D: TRBD2
DNA: TGCAGCGCTAATTCACCACTAGCGGGGGCCCAAGAGACCCAGTACTTC
CDR3: CSANSPLAGAQETQYF

size: .
V: TRBV20-1
J: TRBJ2-1
D: .
DNA: TGCAGTGCTAGCGGCGGGAATGAGCAGTTCTTC
CDR3: CSASGGNEQFF

size: few
V: TRBV2
J: TRBJ1-2
D: TRBD1
DNA: TGTGCCAGCAGTGAGGACAGGGGATACTATGGCTACACCTTC
CDR3: CASSEDRGYYGYTF

size: .
V: TRBV5-4
J: TRBJ2-7
D: TRBD1
DNA: TGTGCCAGCGGCACAGGGGCGAGCTCCTACGAGCAGTACTTC
CDR3: CASGTGASSYEQYF

size: .
V: TRBV7-9
J: TRBJ1-1
D: .
DNA: TGTGCCAGCAGCTTACTTACAGCGGGGACTGAAGCTTTCTTT
CDR3: CASSLLTAGTEAFF

size: .
V: TRBV11-3
J: TRBJ2-7
D: TRBD2
DNA: TGTGCCAGCAGCTCCCCGGGACTAGCGGGAAGAAACGAGCAGTACTTC
CDR3: CASSSPGLAGRNEQYF

size: .
V: TRBV9
J: TRBJ1-6
D: TRBD1
DNA: TGTGCCAGCAGCGTAGGACAGGGGAGTGTGTCACCCCTCCACTTT
CDR3: CASSVGQGSVSPLHF

size: .
V: TRBV7-3
J: TRBJ2-2
D: .
DNA: TGTGCCAGCAGCCGAGACAGCACCGGGGAGCTGTTTTTT
CDR3: CASSRDSTGELFF

size: .
V: TRBV5-6
J: TRBJ2-5
D: TRBD2
DNA: TGTGCCAGCAGCCCGCCGGGACTAGGCCAAGAGACCCAGTACTTC
CDR3: CASSPPGLGQETQYF